One sample yielded the 10 T cell receptor beta chains listed below, sequenced in a study of CD8+ T cells in alopecia areata. The sample's treatment: oral pan-JAK inhibitor, 5-10 mg twice daily. RNA, once extracted, was reverse transcribed into cDNA for use as the sequencing template. Sequencing used immunoSEQ multiplex PCR; TCRdb keeps in-frame clones, though not all of them. The data show about 200,000 clones, 64% seen once. The sequencing here drew on CD4+ T cells sorted from blood, taken at week 4, from a patient treated with tofacitinib. The receptors originated from a human donor with alopecia areata.

This clone was picked up a small number of times. The V call is TRBV5-1, the J call TRBJ2-1, with 9 positions matching TRBD1. Trimming removed 6 bases from V and 5 bases from J; junction bases left unmatched: 9. From germline, CDR1 is SGHRS and CDR2 YFSETQ. The CDR3 extends over 15 amino acids. In DNA, the CDR3 is TGCGCCAGCATGAAACAGGGGGCTATCGACAATGAGCAGTTCTTC. It yields the protein CASMKQGAIDNEQFF.

This clone was observed a handful of times. This chain links TRBV29-1 with TRBJ1-1; D is undetermined. V lost 0 bases and J lost 1, with 6 bases in between. The CDR3 loop spans 13 amino acids. Germline V gene data show CDR1 as SQVTM and CDR2 as ANQGSEA. The chain's CDR3 is CSVEDVANTEAFF. The CDR3 bases are TGCAGCGTTGAAGACGTAGCGAACACTGAAGCTTTCTTT.

This chain links TRBV5-6 with TRBJ2-5; no definite D call. The CDR3 has 17 amino acids. The germline V gene has CDR1 SGHDT and CDR2 YYEEEE. V lost 1 base and J lost 1, with 17 bases in between. The CDR3 coding sequence is TGTGCCAGCAGCTTGAAGAGTCCGTTCAGGAGCCAAGAGACCCAGTACTTC. This sequence encodes CASSLKSPFRSQETQYF. The complete variable domain, with remaining parts taken from reference TRBV5-6 and TRBJ2-5, reads DAGVTQSPTHLIKTRGQQVTLRCSPKSGHDTVSWYQQALGQGPQFIFQYYEEEERQRGNFPDRFSGHQFPNYSSELNVNALLLGDSALYLCASSLKSPFRSQETQYFGPGTRLLVL.

This clone was detected only a few times. This chain joins TRBV30 and TRBJ1-2; D gene uncertain. In germline, CDR1 is GTSNPN, CDR2 SVGIG (reference sequence). The CDR3 is 17 residues long. V lost 2 bases to trimming and J lost 8 bases, with 27 bases between them. The CDR3 loop is CAWSMPYIGPSGRGYTF. The CDR3 region has the DNA TGTGCCTGGAGTATGCCCTATATTGGCCCCTCGGGAAGGGGCTACACCTTC. The complete variable domain, with remaining parts taken from reference TRBV30 and TRBJ1-2, reads SQTIHQWPATLVQPVGSPLSLECTVEGTSNPNLYWYRQAAGRGLQLLFYSVGIGQISSEVPQNLSASRPQDRQFILSSKKLLLSDSGFYLCAWSMPYIGPSGRGYTFGSGTRLTVV.

The chain uses TRBV15 and TRBJ1-2; 7 bases line up with TRBD1. Germline trimming cut 5 bases from V and 4 bases from J; bases unmatched to any gene: 4. The germline CDR1 and CDR2 sequences are LNHNV and YYDKDF (reference sequence). CDR3 length equals 13 residues. The CDR3 is CATSPGTAYGYTF. CDR3 DNA: TGTGCCACCAGCCCTGGGACAGCCTATGGCTACACCTTC.

For this clone: The identical CDR3 is also encoded by other nucleotide sequences in the sample. This chain links TRBV18 with TRBJ1-1; D is undetermined. The CDR3 covers 13 residues. The V end was cut by 3 bases, the J end by 1 base, with 6 bases between. Germline assignment: CDR1 KGHSH and CDR2 LQKENI. CDR3 coding DNA: TGTGCCAGCTCACCGGGCAGGAACACTGAAGCTTTCTTT. It yields the protein CASSPGRNTEAFF.

V usage is TRBV30 and J usage is TRBJ1-1; D is unresolved. Deletions cut 5 bases from V and 1 base from J, with 11 bases between. The germline gives CDR1 GTSNPN, CDR2 SVGIG (reference sequence). The CDR3 runs to 13 residues. The CDR3 sequence is CAWVVWGNTEAFF. CDR3 DNA: TGTGCCTGGGTCGTTTGGGGGAACACTGAAGCTTTCTTT.

Details on this clone: The same CDR3 also results from other DNA sequences found in this sample. The gene calls are TRBV6-5 and TRBJ2-7; TRBD1 aligns across 11 bases. The CDR3 sequence is 15 residues long. Germline assignment: CDR1 MNHEY and CDR2 SVGAGI. After removal of 0 bases from V and 2 bases from J, the junction contained 0 bases not matched to a gene. Here the CDR3 reads CASSYSGQGAYEQYF. The CDR3 DNA reads TGTGCCAGCAGTTACTCGGGACAGGGGGCCTACGAGCAGTACTTC.

This chain joins TRBV7-9 and TRBJ2-5; 10 nucleotides align to TRBD2. In germline, CDR1 is SEHNR, CDR2 FQNEAQ (reference sequence). V was clipped by 6 bases and J by 10 bases; unmatched bases: 11. CDR3 length: 14 residues. DNA of the CDR3: TGTGCCAGCAGTCTGACTAGCGGGCCTGGGGACCAGTACTTC. Amino acid sequence: CASSLTSGPGDQYF.

This chain connects TRBV29-1 to TRBJ2-7; possibly TRBD2 for D (5 bases). Trimming took 5 bases from V and 3 from J, leaving 14 bases between them. Germline lookup yields CDR1 SQVTM and CDR2 ANQGSEA. This CDR3 spans 13 amino acids. CDR3 in amino acids: CSVSTEVIYEQYF. The CDR3 coding sequence is TGCAGCGTTTCGACGGAGGTTATCTACGAGCAGTACTTC.